What follows is one T cell receptor beta chain and its context. Its antigen remains undetermined. Qualities for individual bases were not recorded, and no much larger clone is one base off. The immunoSEQ Assay, a bias-controlled multiplex PCR, was used to amplify TCRbeta CDR3 regions from genomic DNA. Per the authors' processing: The number of nucleated cells in each sample was estimated from the amplification of reference gene primers within the assay. To quantify the absolute abundance of each unique TCRbeta CDR3 rearrangement, sequence reads were collapsed and filtered. For each sample, productive Simpson clonality was calculated as the square root of Simpson's diversity index over productive rearrangements. TCRdb took over this immuneACCESS table, retaining in-frame rearrangements with V and J assigned. Such tables are incomplete; in checked studies, under half of the missing clones stem from an unresolved V gene, and the remainder is unexplained. Clone size and the V and J calls come from that table; the DNA yielded D and trimming. In this sample the table shows 200,000 to 250,000 clones, 70% to 90% of which occur a single time. Around 3.8% of the sample lies in the top ten.

V is cut by 12 bases and J by 3 bases, and the space between the germline ends is 25 bases. Its CDR3 holds 16 amino acids, cysteine through phenylalanine. Solely the CDR3 DNA is kept, with 48 bases framed from the first base. Looking up the germline V gene yields CDR1 KGHDR and CDR2 SFDVKD. The data derive from a study of blood T cell repertoires in COVID-19 (dated by TCRdb to 2020 to 2022). Regarding the complete study: The collaborator samples originated in the United States, Italy and Spain and spanned the acute and convalescent phases of COVID-19. The prospective study material was composed of cDNA or gDNA derived from T cells, B-cell-depleted T cells, or PBMCs. Deeply sampled blood TCRbeta repertoires from subjects exposed to, actively infected with, or recovered from COVID-19 were included in the dataset. The repertoires were made available in a free public database intended to serve as a resource for research on the immune response to SARS-CoV-2. The samples were drawn from two sources: the first 160 participants of the ongoing ImmuneRACE study, and approximately 1,300 subjects contributed by 6 global collaborators. The sample metadata nearly always contained a de-identified subject ID, COVID-19 status, age in years and sex. Where available, HLA class I and class II types were obtained from metadata supplied by the sample provider rather than from assay-based typing. Broad study findings and their caveats: The quantity of clinical and demographic metadata differed by source and by participant and was supplied without curation.

Participants in the prospective study were aged about 18 to 95 years, lived in about two dozen United States geographic areas, and enrolled through a virtual design. Cohort assignment in the prospective study relied on participant-reported clinical history from a screening survey and a study questionnaire. Each participant in the prospective study had whole blood, serum and a nasopharyngeal or oropharyngeal swab collected by mobile phlebotomists. Over an approximately 2-month period, participants in the prospective study had the option of providing additional blood draws and questionnaires. Blood samples from the prospective study were shipped frozen or at room temperature prior to DNA extraction.

This sequence was found in a middle-aged woman with acute COVID-19. The V gene is TRBV24-1 and the J gene is TRBJ1-1; matching of 5 bases hints at TRBD1 as the D gene. Sequencing was performed on PBMCs or T cells enriched from blood (not recorded which). CDR3 sequence: CAPKAEGPCPYTEAFF. The DNA is TGTGCCCCCAAGGCGGAGGGGCCCTGCCCCTACACTGAAGCTTTCTTT.